Listed here are 20 T cell receptor beta chains from one sample, sequenced in a study of cytomegalovirus exposure and HLA in healthy donors (dated by TCRdb to the late 2010s). Libraries came from the immunoSEQ multiplex PCR assay. For the multiplex PCR, a mixture combining 60 forward primers for TCR Vbeta segments and 13 reverse primers for TCR Jbeta segments was used. As stored in TCRdb, this immuneACCESS dataset retains in-frame rearrangements with V and J assigned. A fraction of the clones does not appear; measured against another copy, unresolved V genes explain less than half of the discrepancy, and the remainder lacks a known reason. Here the sample has roughly 170,000 clones; 80% to 85% occur a single time. Clones ranked in the top ten supply about 1.6% of the sample. Sequenced material: PBMCs. These receptor sequences come from a man between 50 and 59 years old in good health and CMV-seronegative.

V and J are TRBV12-5 and TRBJ1-5; D is ambiguous. Germline V gives CDR1 LGHNT, CDR2 FRNRAP. The CDR3 length is 14 residues. The V end was cut by 7 bases, the J end by 1 base, with 11 bases between. For the CDR3, the DNA is TGTGCTAGTGTCTGGGGAGTCAGCAATCAGCCCCAGCATTTT. Translated, it gives CASVWGVSNQPQHF.

This sequence joins TRBV19 and TRBJ2-1; TRBD2 agrees at 9 bases. J lost 2 bases, V lost 1 base, and 3 bases had no gene match. CDR1 is LNHDA, CDR2 SQIVND, per germline (reference sequence). The CDR3 is 16 residues long. The CDR3 loop is CASSIVSGGPYNEQFF. Here the CDR3 DNA reads TGTGCCAGTAGTATAGTAAGCGGGGGGCCCTACAATGAGCAGTTCTTC. Combining the CDR3 with reference TRBV19 and TRBJ2-1 gives the whole variable domain DGGITQSPKYLFRKEGQNVTLSCEQNLNHDAMYWYRQDPGQGLRLIYYSQIVNDFQKGDIAEGYSVSREKKESFPLTVTSAQKNPTAFYLCASSIVSGGPYNEQFFGPGTRLTVL.

This clone was counted once. The CDR3 DNA sequence: TGTGCCAGCAGTGAAGCGCTTGGCGGGACTTTCTTT. Protein: CASSEALGGTFF. The rearrangement uses TRBV2 and TRBJ1-1; D is uncertain. V was pared by 0 bases and J by 12 bases, with 11 bases between. Germline V CDR1 and CDR2: SNHLY, FYNNEI. The CDR3 is made up of 12 amino acids. Full variable domain (remainder filled in from reference TRBV2 and TRBJ1-1): EPEVTQTPSHQVTQMGQEVILRCVPISNHLYFYWYRQILGQKVEFLVSFYNNEISEKSEIFDDQFSVERPDGSNFTLKIRSTKLEDSAMYFCASSEALGGTFFGQGTRLTVV.

This chain connects TRBV18 to TRBJ2-7, with a possible D match to TRBD1 (6 bases). This CDR3 has 15 residues. V lost 3 bases, J lost 0 bases, and 12 bases lay in between. Germline CDR1 and CDR2: KGHSH and LQKENI. In DNA form, the CDR3 reads TGTGCCAGCTCACCGGGGGCTAGGAGCTCCTACGAGCAGTACTTC. The encoded protein is CASSPGARSSYEQYF. The complete variable domain, with remaining parts taken from reference TRBV18 and TRBJ2-7, reads NAGVMQNPRHLVRRRGQEARLRCSPMKGHSHVYWYRQLPEEGLKFMVYLQKENIIDESGMPKERFSAEFPKEGPSILRIQQVVRGDSAAYFCASSPGARSSYEQYFGPGTRLTVT.

The V call is TRBV27, the J call TRBJ2-1; TRBD2 agrees at 8 bases. Germline trimming cut 8 bases from V and 9 bases from J; bases unmatched to any gene: 9. This CDR3 comprises 13 residues. CDR1 is MNHEY, CDR2 SMNVEV, per germline (reference sequence). CDR3 in amino acids: CASGSGGGGEQFF. CDR3 DNA: TGTGCCAGCGGGTCGGGAGGGGGTGGTGAGCAGTTCTTC.

This chain joins TRBV19 and TRBJ2-2; 12 nucleotides align to TRBD2. Losses at the gene ends were 3 bases for V and 6 bases for J; bases not matched to a gene: 8. Germline V lookup: CDR1 LNHDA, CDR2 SQIVND (reference sequence). The CDR3 has 17 amino acids. The CDR3 DNA reads TGTGCCAGTAGTATTGAGGAACTAGCGGGAGGAGCCGGGGAGCTGTTTTTT. This translates into CASSIEELAGGAGELFF.

The chain recombines TRBV9 with TRBJ2-1, with 12 bases identical to TRBD2. Germline V gene data show CDR1 as SGDLS and CDR2 as YYNGEE. After removal of 4 bases from V and 4 bases from J, the junction contained 12 bases not matched to a gene. CDR3 size: 18 residues. The CDR3 sequence: CASSTRTSGAFSYNEQFF. Here the CDR3 DNA reads TGTGCCAGCAGCACTCGGACTAGCGGGGCCTTCTCTTACAATGAGCAGTTCTTC.

The chain joins TRBV6-1 to TRBJ2-3; TRBD1 is a possible D gene (5 bases). This CDR3 has 15 amino acids. Germline CDR1 and CDR2: MNHNS and SASEGT. Between the trimmed V and J ends, which lost 7 bases and 1 base, there was a span of 15 bases. The CDR3 DNA is TGTGCCAGCACCCTACCGGACACCCGCACAGATACGCAGTATTTT. Its translation is CASTLPDTRTDTQYF.

The chain is built from TRBV4-3 and TRBJ2-1; 11 bases are a match to TRBD1. CDR1 is LGHNA, CDR2 YSLEER, per germline. V shed 0 bases and J 6 bases; nucleotides not matched to a gene: 7. The CDR3 is made up of 17 amino acids. For the CDR3, the DNA is TGCGCCAGCAGCCAAGAGGGGCCGGGACAGGGGGTCAATGAGCAGTTCTTC. It yields the protein CASSQEGPGQGVNEQFF.

The genes are TRBV29-1 and TRBJ2-7, with TRBD1 identical over 10 bases. Trimming cost V 4 bases and J 5 bases; bases outside gene matches: 11. Germline loops: CDR1 SQVTM, CDR2 ANQGSEA. The CDR3 loop spans 15 amino acids. The CDR3 sequence is CSVGSRQGASNEQYF. The CDR3, as DNA: TGCAGCGTTGGGTCCAGACAGGGGGCGTCCAACGAGCAGTACTTC.

This chain connects TRBV5-1 to TRBJ2-6; 7 bases map to TRBD1. The V gene end was trimmed by 0 bases and the J gene end by 2 bases; junction bases not matched to a gene: 8. The CDR3 totals 18 residues. In germline, CDR1 is SGHRS, CDR2 YFSETQ. The CDR3 bases are TGCGCCAGCAGCTTGGCCACGGGACAGTTTACTGGGGCCAACGTCCTGACTTTC. Amino acid sequence: CASSLATGQFTGANVLTF.

The rearrangement uses TRBV2 and TRBJ1-2; 9 bases map to TRBD1. The V gene end was trimmed by 5 bases and the J gene end by 7 bases; junction bases not matched to a gene: 8. Germline V lookup: CDR1 SNHLY, CDR2 FYNNEI. The CDR3 length is 14 residues. This chain's CDR3 is CASSPQGARSGYTF. As DNA, the CDR3 is TGTGCCAGCAGTCCACAGGGGGCGCGATCTGGCTACACCTTC. The full variable domain, its missing parts supplied by reference TRBV2 and TRBJ1-2, is EPEVTQTPSHQVTQMGQEVILRCVPISNHLYFYWYRQILGQKVEFLVSFYNNEISEKSEIFDDQFSVERPDGSNFTLKIRSTKLEDSAMYFCASSPQGARSGYTFGSGTRLTVV.

This sequence joins TRBV7-6 and TRBJ2-5; D may be TRBD1 (5 bases). This CDR3 has 14 residues. Germline V gene lookup returns CDR1 SGHVS and CDR2 FNYEAQ. Trimming removed 0 bases at V and 7 bases at J, with 12 bases between. CDR3 nucleotides: TGTGCCAGCAGCTTAGCGTCAGGGCCCGGGACCCAGTACTTC. Amino acids: CASSLASGPGTQYF.

This clone was seen a single time. CDR3 DNA: TGTGCCAGCAGCTTAGACCCCGGGAGGGGGGTCAATCATGGCTACACCTTC. This codes for CASSLDPGRGVNHGYTF. The V and J genes are TRBV7-3 and TRBJ1-2, with D perhaps TRBD1 (6 bases). The CDR3 sequence is 17 residues long. V lost 2 bases and J 6 bases, leaving 22 bases between the germline ends. Germline V CDR1 and CDR2: SGHTA, FQGTGA.

The count of this clone is one. The V and J genes are TRBV7-3 and TRBJ2-5, with D possibly TRBD2 on 7 matching bases. V gave up 2 bases and J gave up 2 bases, with 12 bases separating them. Germline CDR1 SGHTA, CDR2 FQGTGA. The CDR3 is 15 amino acids. Here the CDR3 reads CASSLGGGRQETQYF. For the CDR3, the DNA is TGTGCCAGCAGCTTAGGGGGGGGGCGGCAAGAGACCCAGTACTTC.

The V call is TRBV15, the J call TRBJ2-1, with TRBD1 identical over 9 bases. CDR3 length: 15 residues. Germline values: CDR1 LNHNV, CDR2 YYDKDF (reference sequence). The J segment lost 4 bases and the V segment lost 5 bases, leaving 6 bases of the junction unmatched. The DNA for the CDR3 is TGTGCCACCAGCGTAAACAGGGGGCGATACAATGAGCAGTTCTTC. As protein: CATSVNRGRYNEQFF.

The chain joins TRBV6-5 to TRBJ2-7; 7 nucleotides agree with TRBD1. Germline V lookup: CDR1 MNHEY, CDR2 SVGAGI. The CDR3 consists of 15 residues. Trimming cost V 6 bases and J 3 bases; bases outside gene matches: 11. The CDR3 sequence: CASRRPGQYNYEQYF. DNA of the CDR3: TGTGCCAGCAGGCGACCGGGACAGTATAACTACGAGCAGTACTTC.

The rearrangement uses TRBV4-1 and TRBJ1-3; TRBD1 aligns across 11 bases. The CDR3 length is 20 residues. V shed 4 bases and J 7 bases; nucleotides not matched to a gene: 21. From germline, CDR1 is MGHRA and CDR2 YSYEKL. CDR3 nucleotide sequence: TGCGCCAGCAGCCGCCAGGGTGGGACAGGGGGTAGCGGAGTGCGGAACACCATATATTTT. Translating gives CASSRQGGTGGSGVRNTIYF.

V usage is TRBV10-1 and J usage is TRBJ2-7; TRBD2 agrees at 12 bases. CDR1 is WNHNN and CDR2 is SYGVQD in the germline V gene (reference sequence). The ends lost 5 bases at V and 4 bases at J; junction bases unmatched: 6. The CDR3 is 15 amino acids. CDR3 protein: CASSPTSGRGYEQYF. The CDR3 DNA is TGCGCCAGCAGTCCGACTAGCGGGAGAGGGTACGAGCAGTACTTC.

The chain links TRBV7-2 to TRBJ2-5, with D possibly matching TRBD1 (6 bases). Germline assignment: CDR1 SGHTA and CDR2 FQGNSA. With 0 bases removed from V and 5 bases from J, the gap between germline ends came to 10 bases. CDR3 length: 14 amino acids. The CDR3 nucleotides read TGTGCCAGCAGCTTAGCGGGGGCTATGGAGACCCAGTACTTC. Translation: CASSLAGAMETQYF.